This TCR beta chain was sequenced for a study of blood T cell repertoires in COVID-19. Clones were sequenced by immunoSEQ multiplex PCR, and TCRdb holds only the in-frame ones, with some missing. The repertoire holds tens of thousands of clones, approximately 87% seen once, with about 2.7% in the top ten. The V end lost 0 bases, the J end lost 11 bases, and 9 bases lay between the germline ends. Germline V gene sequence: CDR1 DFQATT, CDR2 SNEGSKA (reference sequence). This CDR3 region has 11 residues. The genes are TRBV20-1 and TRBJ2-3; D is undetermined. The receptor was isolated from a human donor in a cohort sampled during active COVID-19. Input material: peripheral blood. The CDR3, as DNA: TGCAGTGCTAGAGAGACCAACAGGCAGTATTTT. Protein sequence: CSARETNRQYF.